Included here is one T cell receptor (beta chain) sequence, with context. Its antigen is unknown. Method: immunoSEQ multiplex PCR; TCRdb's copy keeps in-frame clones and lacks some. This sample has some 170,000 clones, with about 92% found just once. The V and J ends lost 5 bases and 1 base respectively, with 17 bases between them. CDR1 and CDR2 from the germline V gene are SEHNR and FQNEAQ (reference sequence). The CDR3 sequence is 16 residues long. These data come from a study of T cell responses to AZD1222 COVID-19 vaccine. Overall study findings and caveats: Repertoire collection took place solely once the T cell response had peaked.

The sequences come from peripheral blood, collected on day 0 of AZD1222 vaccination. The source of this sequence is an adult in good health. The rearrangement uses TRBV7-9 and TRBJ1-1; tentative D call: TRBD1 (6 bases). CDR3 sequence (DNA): TGTGCCAGCAGCCCCGGGCAGGGGCAGTCGAACACTGAAGCTTTCTTT. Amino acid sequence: CASSPGQGQSNTEAFF.